A selection of T cell receptor beta chains follows, all from one sample in a study of T cells in Graves' hyperthyroidism and ophthalmopathy. TCRdb reprocessed the multiplex PCR reads via MiXCR and lists one record per CDR3 protein. The sample lists under 350,000 distinct CDR3 sequences; 25% to 30% were seen once. Input material: blood. The receptors come from a man aged 35-49 years with Graves' hyperthyroidism that later progressed to Graves' ophthalmopathy. Each CDR3 is given with its conserved first and last residue.

j_call v_call cdr3_aa
TRBJ1-2 TRBV11-2 CASSSTHPQPGLGRGYTF
TRBJ2-5 TRBV7-7 CASSVTGLANQETQYF
TRBJ1-5 TRBV28 CASSLEWGIYNQPQHF
TRBJ2-2 TRBV7-6 CASSLATVGGELFF
TRBJ1-1 TRBV6-5 CASSLGGGGGTEAFF
TRBJ2-7 TRBV6-2/TRBV6-3 CASRLRGEGYEQYF
TRBJ2-5 TRBV18 CASSPPTSGRKETQYF
TRBJ2-3 TRBV15 CATSRSVNTQYF
TRBJ1-1 TRBV10-3 CAISELQGQGTEAFF
TRBJ2-2 TRBV24-1 CATSVGGELFF
TRBJ1-1 TRBV20-1 CSALPYSEAFF
TRBJ1-1 TRBV12-3/TRBV12-4 CASSLKGEAFF
TRBJ2-7 TRBV6-5 CASSYSFGRVSGEQYF
TRBJ1-5 TRBV7-8 CASSFSDNQPQHF
TRBJ1-5 TRBV12-3/TRBV12-4 CASSLNLGGSNQPQHF
TRBJ2-5 TRBV12-3/TRBV12-4 CASSFEEGQETQYF
TRBJ1-1 TRBV5-5 CASSNPGQPNTEAFF
TRBJ2-7 TRBV24-1 CATSDPTGHEQYF
TRBJ1-2 TRBV27 CASSLERTGGANYGYTF
TRBJ2-3 TRBV25-1 CASSGLQGRGIDTQYF
TRBJ2-2 TRBV19 CASSIGGSGELFF
TRBJ1-1 TRBV25-1 CASSVGVGAFF
TRBJ2-7 TRBV27 CASSLSTGIRAEYF
TRBJ2-7 TRBV20-1 CSARTTSGRRYEQYF
TRBJ2-7 TRBV12-3/TRBV12-4 CASSYPNYEQYF
TRBJ2-7 TRBV29-1 CSVEGSGSSSYEQYF
TRBJ1-3 TRBV11-2 CASSPVLGARSGNTIYF
TRBJ2-4 TRBV28 CASTKVDRKKNIQYF
TRBJ2-5 TRBV28 CASRGTDPQETQYF
TRBJ2-7 TRBV11-2 CASRRIRGAYEQYF
TRBJ1-1 TRBV19 CASRGIRPETEAFF